This entry concerns a single T cell receptor (beta chain). This sample is part of a study of technical replicates of blood from several donors. Using immunoSEQ multiplex PCR, the repertoire was profiled, and TCRdb retains in-frame clones only, with some absent. The top ten clones hold over 2.5% of a sample with just under 60,000 clones, about 95% of them seen once. J was trimmed by 4 bases and V by 0 bases; bases with no gene match: 4. CDR1 and CDR2 (germline): SGHRS, YFSETQ. This CDR3 contains 15 residues. This chain uses TRBV5-1 with TRBJ2-3; 8 bases match TRBD2. The sequence came from a human donor in good health. Some clones in this sample may be carry-over from other donors' samples. The sequenced sample consisted of PBMCs. CDR3 in DNA: TGCGCCAGCAGCTTGGCGGGGGGGCCCCCAGATACGCAGTATTTT. The encoded protein is CASSLAGGPPDTQYF.